The rows below give T cell receptor beta chains drawn from one sample of a study of blood T cell repertoires in COVID-19. TCRdb's copy holds only in-frame clones and misses some; the assay was immunoSEQ multiplex PCR. The sample consists of 85,000 to 130,000 clones, 90% to 95% of them appearing once. The sequenced material came from peripheral blood. The source is a human donor in a cohort sampled during active COVID-19. Each CDR3 is given with its conserved first and last residue.

j_gene: TRBJ2-4
v_gene: TRBV28
CDR3aa: CASSTGTLKNIQYF

j_gene: TRBJ2-3
v_gene: TRBV24-1
CDR3aa: CATSDPNTDTQYF

j_gene: TRBJ1-3
v_gene: TRBV9
CDR3aa: CASSVGGSSGNTIYF

j_gene: TRBJ2-3
v_gene: TRBV5-4
CDR3aa: CASSLENWGGVTDTQYF

j_gene: TRBJ1-2
v_gene: TRBV7-2
CDR3aa: CASSLGGSSDGYTF

j_gene: TRBJ2-2
v_gene: TRBV7-7
CDR3aa: CASSLLGQEVTGELFF

j_gene: TRBJ2-2
v_gene: TRBV4-3
CDR3aa: CASSQEEGVNTGELFF

j_gene: TRBJ2-3
v_gene: TRBV4-2
CDR3aa: CASSQEGGSGATDTQYF

j_gene: TRBJ1-1
v_gene: TRBV25-1
CDR3aa: CASSESRLTRNTEAFF

j_gene: TRBJ2-7
v_gene: TRBV4-2
CDR3aa: CASGLGGSSYEQYF

j_gene: TRBJ2-1
v_gene: TRBV9
CDR3aa: CASSGLAANEQFF

j_gene: TRBJ2-1
v_gene: TRBV5-1
CDR3aa: CASSWDAQGYEQFF

j_gene: TRBJ1-3
v_gene: TRBV6-5
CDR3aa: CASWEAGGNTIYF

j_gene: TRBJ2-2
v_gene: TRBV6-2/TRBV6-3
CDR3aa: CASSYSKGTRATGELFF

j_gene: TRBJ1-2
v_gene: TRBV18
CDR3aa: CASSPPGTGGYGYTF

j_gene: TRBJ2-7
v_gene: TRBV29-1
CDR3aa: CSVELPGQGEHEQYF